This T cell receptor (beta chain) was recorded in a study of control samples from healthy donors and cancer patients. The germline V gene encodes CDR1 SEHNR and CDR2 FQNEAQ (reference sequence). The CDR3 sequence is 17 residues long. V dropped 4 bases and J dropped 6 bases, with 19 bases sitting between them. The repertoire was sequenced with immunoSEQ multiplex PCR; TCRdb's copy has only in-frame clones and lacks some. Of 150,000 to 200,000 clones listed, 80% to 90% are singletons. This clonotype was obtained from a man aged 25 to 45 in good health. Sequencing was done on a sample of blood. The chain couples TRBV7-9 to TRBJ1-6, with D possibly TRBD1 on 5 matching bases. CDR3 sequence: CASSSLGAGGGNSPLHF. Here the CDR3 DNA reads TGTGCCAGCAGCTCTTTAGGAGCTGGGGGGGGTAATTCACCCCTCCACTTT.